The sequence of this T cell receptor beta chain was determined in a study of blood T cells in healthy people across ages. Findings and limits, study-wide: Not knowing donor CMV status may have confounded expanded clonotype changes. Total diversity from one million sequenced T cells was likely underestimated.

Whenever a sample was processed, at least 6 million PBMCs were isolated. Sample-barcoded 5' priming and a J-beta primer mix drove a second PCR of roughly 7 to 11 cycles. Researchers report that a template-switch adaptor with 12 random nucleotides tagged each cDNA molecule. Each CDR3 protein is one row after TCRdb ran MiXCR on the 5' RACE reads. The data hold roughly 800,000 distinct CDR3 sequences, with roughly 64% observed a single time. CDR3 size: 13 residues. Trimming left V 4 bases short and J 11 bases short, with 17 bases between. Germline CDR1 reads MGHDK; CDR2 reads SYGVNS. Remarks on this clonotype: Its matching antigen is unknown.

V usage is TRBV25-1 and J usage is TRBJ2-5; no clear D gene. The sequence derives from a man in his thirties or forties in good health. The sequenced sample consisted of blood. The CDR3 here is CASSAAGYNEQYF. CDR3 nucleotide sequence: TGTGCCAGCAGTGCGGCAGGTTACAATGAGCAGTACTTC. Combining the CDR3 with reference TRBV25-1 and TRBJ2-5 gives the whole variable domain EADIYQTPRYLVIGTGKKITLECSQTMGHDKMYWYQQDPGMELHLIHYSYGVNSTEKGDLSSESTVSRIRTEHFPLTLESARPSHTSQYLCASSAAGYNEQYFGPGTRLLVL.